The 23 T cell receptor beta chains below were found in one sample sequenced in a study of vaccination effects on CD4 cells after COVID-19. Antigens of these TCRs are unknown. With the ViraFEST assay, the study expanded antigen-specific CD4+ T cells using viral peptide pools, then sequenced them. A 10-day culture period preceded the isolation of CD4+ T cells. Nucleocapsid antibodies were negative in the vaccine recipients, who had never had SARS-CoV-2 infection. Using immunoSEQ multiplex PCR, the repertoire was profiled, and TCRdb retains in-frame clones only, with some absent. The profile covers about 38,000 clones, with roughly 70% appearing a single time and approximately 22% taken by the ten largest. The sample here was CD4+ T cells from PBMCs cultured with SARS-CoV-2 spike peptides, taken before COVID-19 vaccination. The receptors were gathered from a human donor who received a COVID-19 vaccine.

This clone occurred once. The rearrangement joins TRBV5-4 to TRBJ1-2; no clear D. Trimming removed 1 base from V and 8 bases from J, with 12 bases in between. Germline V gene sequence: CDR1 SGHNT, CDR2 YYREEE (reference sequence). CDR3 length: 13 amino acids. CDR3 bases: TGTGCCAGCAGCTTGCCTGGTACTAGGGGCTACACCTTC. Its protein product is CASSLPGTRGYTF.

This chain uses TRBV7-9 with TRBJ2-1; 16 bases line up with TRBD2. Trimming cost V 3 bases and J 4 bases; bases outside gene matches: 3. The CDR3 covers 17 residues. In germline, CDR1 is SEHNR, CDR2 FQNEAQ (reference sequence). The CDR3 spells CASSLGTSGRDYNEQFF. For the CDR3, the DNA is TGTGCCAGCAGCTTGGGGACTAGCGGGAGGGATTACAATGAGCAGTTCTTC.

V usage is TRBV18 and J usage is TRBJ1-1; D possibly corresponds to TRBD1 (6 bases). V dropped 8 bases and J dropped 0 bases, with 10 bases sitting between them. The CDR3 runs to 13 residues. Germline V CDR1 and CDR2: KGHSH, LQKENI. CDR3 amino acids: CASRGQMNTEAFF. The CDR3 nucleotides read TGTGCCAGCCGGGGGCAGATGAACACTGAAGCTTTCTTT.

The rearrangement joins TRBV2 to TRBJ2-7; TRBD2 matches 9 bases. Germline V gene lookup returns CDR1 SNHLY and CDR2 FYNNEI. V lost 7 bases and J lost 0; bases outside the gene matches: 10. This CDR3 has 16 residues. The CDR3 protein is CASTDPSGKSSYEQYF. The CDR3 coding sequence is TGTGCCAGCACCGACCCTAGCGGGAAGAGCTCCTACGAGCAGTACTTC.

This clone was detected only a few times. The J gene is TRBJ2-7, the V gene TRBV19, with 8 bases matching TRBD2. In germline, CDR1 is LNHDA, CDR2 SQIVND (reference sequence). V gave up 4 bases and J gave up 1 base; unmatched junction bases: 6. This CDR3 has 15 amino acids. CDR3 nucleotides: TGTGCCAGTAGTACGATTAGCGGGGAGTCCTACGAGCAGTACTTC. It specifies CASSTISGESYEQYF.

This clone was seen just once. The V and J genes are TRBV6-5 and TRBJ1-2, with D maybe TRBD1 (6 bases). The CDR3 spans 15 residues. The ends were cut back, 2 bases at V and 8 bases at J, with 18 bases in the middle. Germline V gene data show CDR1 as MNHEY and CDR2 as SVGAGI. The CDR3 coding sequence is TGTGCCAGCAGTTACACCTACCAGGGGCCCTACGGCTACACCTTC. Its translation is CASSYTYQGPYGYTF.

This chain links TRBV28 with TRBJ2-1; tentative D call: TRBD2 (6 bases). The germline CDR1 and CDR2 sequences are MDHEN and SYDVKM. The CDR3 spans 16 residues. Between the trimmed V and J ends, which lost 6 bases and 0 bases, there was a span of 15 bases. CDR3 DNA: TGTGCCAGCAGCCGCCTAGCGCGTAGCTCCTACAATGAGCAGTTCTTC. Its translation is CASSRLARSSYNEQFF.

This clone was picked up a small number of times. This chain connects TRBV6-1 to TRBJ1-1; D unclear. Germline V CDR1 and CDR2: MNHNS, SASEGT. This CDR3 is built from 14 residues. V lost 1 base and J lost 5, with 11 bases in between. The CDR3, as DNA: TGTGCCAGCAGTGAAGTCGAGGCTCGGACTGAAGCTTTCTTT. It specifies CASSEVEARTEAFF.

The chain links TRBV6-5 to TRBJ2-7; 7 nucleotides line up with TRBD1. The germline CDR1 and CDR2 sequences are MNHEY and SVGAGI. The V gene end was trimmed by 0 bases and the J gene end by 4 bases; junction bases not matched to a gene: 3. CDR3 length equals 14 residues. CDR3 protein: CASSYSGGSYEQYF. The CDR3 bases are TGTGCCAGCAGTTACTCAGGGGGCAGTTACGAGCAGTACTTC.

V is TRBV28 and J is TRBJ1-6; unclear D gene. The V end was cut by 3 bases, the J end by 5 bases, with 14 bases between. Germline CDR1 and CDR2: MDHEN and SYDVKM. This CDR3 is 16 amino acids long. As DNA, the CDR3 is TGTGCCAGCAGTTTTTGGGCTAGCGCCAATAATTCACCCCTCCACTTT. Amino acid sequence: CASSFWASANNSPLHF.

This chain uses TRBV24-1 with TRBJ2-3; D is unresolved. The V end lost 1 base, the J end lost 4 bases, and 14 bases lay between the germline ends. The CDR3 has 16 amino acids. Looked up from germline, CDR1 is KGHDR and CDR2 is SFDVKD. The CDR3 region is CATSDFRVGRADTQYF. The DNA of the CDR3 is TGTGCCACCAGTGATTTCCGGGTGGGTCGGGCAGATACGCAGTATTTT.

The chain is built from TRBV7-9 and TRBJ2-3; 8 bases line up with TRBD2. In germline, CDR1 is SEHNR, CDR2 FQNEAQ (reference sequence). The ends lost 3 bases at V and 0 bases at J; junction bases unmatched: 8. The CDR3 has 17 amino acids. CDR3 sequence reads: CASSFSGGGGSTDTQYF. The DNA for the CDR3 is TGTGCCAGCAGCTTTTCGGGGGGGGGCGGTAGCACAGATACGCAGTATTTT.

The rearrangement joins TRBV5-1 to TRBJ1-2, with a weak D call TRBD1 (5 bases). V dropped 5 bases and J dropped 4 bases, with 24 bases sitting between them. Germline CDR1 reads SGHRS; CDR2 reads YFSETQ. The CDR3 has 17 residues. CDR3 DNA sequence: TGCGCCAGCAGTCTATTCTCGGGAGGGGCGCCGATCTATGGCTACACCTTC. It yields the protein CASSLFSGGAPIYGYTF.

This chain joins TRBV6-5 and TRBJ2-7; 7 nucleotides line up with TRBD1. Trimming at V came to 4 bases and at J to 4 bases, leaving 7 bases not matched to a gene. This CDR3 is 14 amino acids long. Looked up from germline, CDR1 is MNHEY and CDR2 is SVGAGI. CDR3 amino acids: CASSSGTEVYEQYF. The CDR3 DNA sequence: TGTGCCAGCAGTTCCGGGACAGAAGTTTACGAGCAGTACTTC.

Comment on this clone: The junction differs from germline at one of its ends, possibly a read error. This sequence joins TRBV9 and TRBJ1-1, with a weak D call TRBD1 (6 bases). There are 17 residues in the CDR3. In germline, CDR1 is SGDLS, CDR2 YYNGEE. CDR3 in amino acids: CASSPTPQGFGNNEAFF. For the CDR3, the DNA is TGTGCCAGCAGCCCGACTCCACAGGGATTTGGGAACAATGAAGCTTTCTTT. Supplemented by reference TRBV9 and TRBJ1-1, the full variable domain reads DSGVTQTPKHLITATGQRVTLRCSPRSGDLSVYWYQQSLDQGLQFLIQYYNGEERAKGNILERFSAQQFPDLHSELNLSSLELGDSALYFCASSPTPQGFGNNEAFFGQGTRLTVV.

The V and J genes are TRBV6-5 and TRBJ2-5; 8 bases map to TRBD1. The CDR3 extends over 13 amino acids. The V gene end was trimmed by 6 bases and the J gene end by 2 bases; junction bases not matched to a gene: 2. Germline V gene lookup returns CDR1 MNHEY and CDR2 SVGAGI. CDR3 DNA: TGTGCCAGCAGAAGACAGGGGCAAGAGACCCAGTACTTC. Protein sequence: CASRRQGQETQYF.

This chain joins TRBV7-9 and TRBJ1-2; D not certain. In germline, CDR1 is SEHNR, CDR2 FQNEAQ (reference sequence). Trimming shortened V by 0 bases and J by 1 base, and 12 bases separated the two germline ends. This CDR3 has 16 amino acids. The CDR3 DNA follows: TGTGCCAGCAGCTTAGCGACTCCGGGTGGTAACTATGGCTACACCTTC. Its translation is CASSLATPGGNYGYTF.

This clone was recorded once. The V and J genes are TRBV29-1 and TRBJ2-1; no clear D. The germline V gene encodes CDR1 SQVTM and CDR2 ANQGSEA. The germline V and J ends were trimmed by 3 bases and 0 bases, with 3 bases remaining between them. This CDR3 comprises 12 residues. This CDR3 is CSVERSYNEQFF. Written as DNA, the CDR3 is TGCAGCGTTGAGCGCTCCTACAATGAGCAGTTCTTC.

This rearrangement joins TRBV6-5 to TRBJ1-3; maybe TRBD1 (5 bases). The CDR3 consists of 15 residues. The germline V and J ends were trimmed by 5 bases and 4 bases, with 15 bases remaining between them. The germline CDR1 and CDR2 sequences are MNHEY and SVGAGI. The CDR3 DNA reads TGTGCCAGCAGTCGGACACTTGCGCCGGGAAACACCATATATTTT. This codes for CASSRTLAPGNTIYF.

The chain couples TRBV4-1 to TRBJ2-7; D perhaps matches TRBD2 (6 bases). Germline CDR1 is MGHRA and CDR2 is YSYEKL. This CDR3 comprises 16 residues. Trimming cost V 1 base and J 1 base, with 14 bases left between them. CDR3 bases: TGCGCCAGCAGCCAAGGGATAGCGGCAGGATCCTACGAGCAGTACTTC. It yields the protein CASSQGIAAGSYEQYF.

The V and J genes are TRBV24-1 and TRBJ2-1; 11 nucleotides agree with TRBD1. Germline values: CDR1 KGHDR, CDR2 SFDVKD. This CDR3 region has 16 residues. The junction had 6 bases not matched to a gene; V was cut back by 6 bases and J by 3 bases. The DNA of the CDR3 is TGTGCCACCAGTAAAAAAGGGACAGGGGGCTACAATGAGCAGTTCTTC. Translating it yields CATSKKGTGGYNEQFF.

DNA for the CDR3: TGTGCCAGCACCCTGGACGGGACTGTTACTACGGTGCAGTACTTC. This codes for CASTLDGTVTTVQYF. The chain has TRBV7-2 and TRBJ2-7; TRBD2 is a possible D gene (6 bases). Germline values: CDR1 SGHTA, CDR2 FQGNSA. The germline V and J ends were trimmed by 7 bases and 9 bases, with 25 bases remaining between them. The CDR3 spans 15 residues. The full variable domain, completed using reference TRBV7-2 and TRBJ2-7, is GAGVSQSPSNKVTEKGKDVELRCDPISGHTALYWYRQSLGQGLEFLIYFQGNSAPDKSGLPSDRFSAERTGGSVSTLTIQRTQQEDSAVYLCASTLDGTVTTVQYFGPGTRLTVT.

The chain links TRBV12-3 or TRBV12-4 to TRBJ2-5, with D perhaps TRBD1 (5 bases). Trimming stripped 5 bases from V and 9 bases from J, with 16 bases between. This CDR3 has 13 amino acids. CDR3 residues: CASSAWVVRAQYF. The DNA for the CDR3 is TGTGCCAGCAGTGCCTGGGTCGTCAGGGCCCAGTACTTC.